Listed below are T cell receptor beta chains from one sample, sequenced in a study of T cells in Graves' hyperthyroidism and ophthalmopathy. TCRdb fed the multiplex PCR reads into MiXCR, producing one record per CDR3 protein. The sample has 300,000 to 400,000 distinct CDR3 sequences, about 18% seen once; the top ten hold under 55%. Sequenced material: blood. The origin of the receptors is a woman between 50 and 59 years old with Graves' hyperthyroidism. Both conserved end residues are part of each CDR3. A D gene is named only where the DNA matches it firmly. Part of the rows lack a size; the others show once, few, many or a class for expanded clones.

clone_size,j_call,v_call,d_call,cdr3_aa
many,TRBJ2-1,TRBV2,.,CASSGQNNEQFF
few,TRBJ1-5,TRBV20-1,.,CSATGDNQPQHF
many,TRBJ2-1,TRBV7-9,.,CASSLINPSPSNEQFF
.,TRBJ2-1,TRBV7-9,TRBD2,CASSYGLAGLDEQFF
few,TRBJ1-1,TRBV5-1,TRBD1,CASRDPGQGDTEAFF
many,TRBJ2-3,TRBV28,TRBD1,CASSSIYRGSSTDTQYF
.,TRBJ2-5,TRBV5-1,.,CAGSFSTPHQETQYF
many,TRBJ1-1,TRBV20-1,.,CSARDLGYMNTEAFF
.,TRBJ2-1,TRBV28,TRBD2,CASSALAGAGEQFF
.,TRBJ1-1,TRBV14,.,CASSPIGLGHKAFF
many,TRBJ2-3,TRBV7-8,.,CASSLWGRRAPRADTQYF
many,TRBJ1-5,TRBV6-1,.,CASSDEPFNQPQHF
few,TRBJ2-1,TRBV20-1,.,CSALGLSSYNEQFF
many,TRBJ2-3,TRBV28,.,CATMGWGPGGTDTQYF
few,TRBJ1-2,TRBV20-1,TRBD1,CSAPTGVGYTF
.,TRBJ2-1,TRBV13,.,CASSWMGGMAYNEQFF
few,TRBJ1-2,TRBV29-1,.,CSALSGKGYGYTF
.,TRBJ1-5,TRBV11-2,.,CASSPGQFQPQHF
.,TRBJ1-2,TRBV6-2/TRBV6-3,.,CASSYTPENYGYTF
.,TRBJ2-5,TRBV7-2,.,CASSPSRSGQETRYF
.,TRBJ1-5,TRBV12-3/TRBV12-4,.,CASSWGTFRQPQHF
.,TRBJ2-3,TRBV20-1,TRBD2,CSAEISQAGGLDTQYF
many,TRBJ1-1,TRBV6-1,TRBD1,CASTSGQGLYTEAFF
few,TRBJ1-4,TRBV6-2/TRBV6-3,.,CASGPGPWMEKLFF
few,TRBJ2-3,TRBV20-1,.,CSARDSLLSTDTQYF
.,TRBJ2-7,TRBV27,TRBD2,CASRPGLASYEQYF
.,TRBJ1-1,TRBV5-1,TRBD1,CASSTWTGTEAFF
many,TRBJ1-1,TRBV12-3/TRBV12-4,.,CASSYGTEAFF
many,TRBJ2-1,TRBV5-1,TRBD1,CASSLGQGHNEQFF
few,TRBJ2-7,TRBV20-1,TRBD2,CSYSSGRAREQYF
.,TRBJ1-2,TRBV29-1,.,CSVSGSYGYTF